A selection of T cell receptor beta chains follows, all from one sample in a study of PD-1 blockade in classical Hodgkin lymphoma. Data came from immunoSEQ multiplex PCR; TCRdb stores just in-frame clones and leaves some out. In the table there are around 30,000 clones, roughly 80% of which are singletons. The sample in question was CD4+ T cells from blood, obtained before the fourth cycle of nivolumab. The receptors stem from a human donor with classical Hodgkin lymphoma. Each CDR3 is given with its conserved first and last residue. A D gene is named only where the DNA matches it firmly. Part of the rows lack a size; the others show once, few, many or a class for expanded clones.

TRBV5-1	TRBD1	TRBJ1-4	NA	CASSLAGGSNEKLFF	TGCGCCAGCAGCTTGGCAGGGGGGTCTAATGAAAAACTGTTTTTT
TRBV7-9	TRBD1	TRBJ1-2	NA	CASSFDRVGRYGYTF	TGTGCCAGCAGCTTCGACAGGGTCGGTCGCTATGGCTACACCTTC
TRBV28	NA	TRBJ2-7	NA	CASVEGYEQYF	TGTGCCAGCGTCGAGGGCTACGAGCAGTACTTC
TRBV2	NA	TRBJ1-4	NA	CASSEIRFGKLFF	TGTGCCAGCAGTGAGATCCGGTTTGGAAAACTGTTTTTT
TRBV5-1	TRBD1	TRBJ1-1	few	CASSISTGTNTEAFF	TGCGCCAGCAGTATTTCGACAGGGACGAACACTGAAGCTTTCTTT
TRBV6-1	TRBD2	TRBJ2-4	NA	CASSERRWTSGKNIQYF	TGTGCCAGCAGTGAGAGGCGGTGGACTAGCGGTAAAAACATTCAGTACTTC
TRBV5-1	NA	TRBJ2-5	NA	CASSLAAGRETQYF	TGCGCCAGCAGCTTGGCCGCAGGGCGGGAGACCCAGTACTTC
TRBV6-6	NA	TRBJ2-2	once	CATMGTGGSTGELFF	TGTGCCACCATGGGCACAGGCGGGTCGACCGGGGAGCTGTTTTTT
TRBV27	NA	TRBJ1-2	NA	CASSPEIPGLGYGYTF	TGTGCCAGCAGTCCCGAGATACCGGGACTCGGCTATGGCTACACCTTC
TRBV7-3	NA	TRBJ1-1	NA	CASSLQGLHTEAFF	TGTGCCAGCAGCTTACAGGGGCTTCACACTGAAGCTTTCTTT
TRBV7-8	TRBD1	TRBJ1-4	NA	CASSLQGVNEKLFF	TGTGCCAGCAGCTTACAGGGGGTTAATGAAAAACTGTTTTTT
TRBV5-1	TRBD1	TRBJ2-1	NA	CASNRGNYNEQFF	TGCGCCAGCAACAGGGGCAACTACAATGAGCAGTTCTTC
TRBV19	NA	TRBJ1-4	NA	CASSMAGAATNEKLFF	TGTGCCAGTAGTATGGCCGGGGCGGCGACTAATGAAAAACTGTTTTTT
TRBV5-1	TRBD2	TRBJ2-3	NA	CASNSGGASDTQYF	TGCGCCAGCAATAGCGGGGGGGCCTCAGATACGCAGTATTTT
TRBV7-9	NA	TRBJ2-7	NA	CASSPSGQTYEQYF	TGTGCCAGCAGCCCCTCGGGGCAAACCTACGAGCAGTACTTC
TRBV21-1	NA	TRBJ1-1	NA	CATGGRGGHNTEAFF	TGCGCAACCGGAGGAAGGGGGGGACATAACACTGAAGCTTTCTTT
TRBV7-9	NA	TRBJ1-1	NA	CASLHQTEAFF	TGTGCCAGCCTCCACCAGACTGAAGCTTTCTTT
TRBV6-1	TRBD1	TRBJ2-5	NA	CASRPEGALQTQYF	TGTGCCAGCAGACCCGAGGGGGCTTTGCAGACCCAGTACTTC
TRBV19	NA	TRBJ1-6	few	CASSGRANSPLHF	TGTGCCAGTAGTGGCAGGGCTAATTCACCCCTCCACTTT
TRBV9	TRBD1	TRBJ2-7	NA	CASSAVTGGPHEQYF	TGTGCCAGCAGCGCCGTGACAGGGGGCCCCCACGAGCAGTACTTC
TRBV27	NA	TRBJ2-6	NA	CASSPDRANVLTF	TGTGCCAGCAGTCCGGACCGGGCCAACGTCCTGACTTTC
TRBV27	TRBD1	TRBJ1-1	NA	CASSPLGTGGHTEAFF	TGTGCCAGCAGTCCCTTGGGGACAGGGGGCCACACTGAAGCTTTCTTT
TRBV7-2	NA	TRBJ1-1	NA	CASSLFGGVPEAFF	TGTGCCAGCAGCTTATTCGGGGGGGTCCCTGAAGCTTTCTTT